The next 5 T cell receptor beta chains were all read from a single sample in a study of blood T cells in healthy people across ages. Next came a second PCR, run for about 7 to 11 cycles, which used a sample-barcoded 5' primer along with a J-beta primer mix. A single record per CDR3 protein comes from TCRdb applying MiXCR to the 5' RACE reads. Among 1 million to 1.2 million distinct CDR3 sequences listed, less than 45% were seen once. The sample consisted of blood. The receptors were sampled from a man younger than 30 in good health.

CDR3 amino acids: CASSYHTYSYNEQFF. The CDR3 DNA follows: TGTGCCAGCAGTTACCACACCTACTCCTACAATGAGCAGTTCTTC. This chain uses TRBV6-2 or TRBV6-3 with TRBJ2-1, with D hard to call. The CDR3 sequence is 15 residues long. Deletions cut 2 bases from V and 0 bases from J, with 8 bases between. Germline V gene data show CDR1 as MNHEY and CDR2 as SVGEGT.

The CDR3: CASSSTTGGGEQYF. In DNA, the CDR3 is TGTGCCAGCAGTTCCACCACAGGAGGAGGTGAGCAGTACTTC. V gene TRBV12-3 or TRBV12-4 combines with J gene TRBJ2-5; either TRBD1 or TRBD2 may fit D (5 bases each). The CDR3 is 14 residues long. V was pared by 4 bases and J by 11 bases, with 20 bases between.

The sample holds a few counts of this clonotype. The CDR3 here is CSAASGTLSYNEQFF. The CDR3 DNA reads TGCAGTGCAGCCTCCGGGACGCTATCCTACAATGAGCAGTTCTTC. The chain carries TRBV20-1 and TRBJ2-1, with D perhaps matching TRBD1 or TRBD2 (5 bases each). The germline CDR1 and CDR2 sequences are DFQATT and SNEGSKA (reference sequence). V was shortened by 6 bases and J by 1 base, with 16 bases between the two germline ends. CDR3 length equals 15 residues.

This clonotype occurred a few times. This chain joins TRBV25-1 and TRBJ1-2, with D possibly being TRBD1 (6 bases). Trimming stripped 6 bases from V and 2 bases from J, with 10 bases between. The CDR3 is 13 amino acids. Germline CDR1 is MGHDK and CDR2 is SYGVNS. DNA for the CDR3: TGTGCCAGCAGGGACAGAGTCAACTATGGCTACACCTTC. Residues: CASRDRVNYGYTF.

This clonotype appeared a few times. This chain uses TRBV6-5 with TRBJ2-1; TRBD1 agrees at 7 bases. This CDR3 contains 15 residues. CDR1 is MNHEY and CDR2 is SVGAGI in the germline V gene. The J segment lost 5 bases and the V segment lost 6 bases, leaving 10 bases of the junction unmatched. The CDR3 DNA reads as TGTGCCAGCAGCAGCCGACAGGGTTTCCACAATGAGCAGTTCTTC. Translated: CASSSRQGFHNEQFF.